Presented here are 32 T cell receptor beta chains from one specimen sequenced in a study of tumor-infiltrating lymphocytes in oesophageal squamous cell carcinoma. TCRdb used MiXCR to reprocess the PCR reads, holding one entry per CDR3 protein. The sample yields over 10,000 distinct CDR3 sequences, approximately 50% seen once. Material: normal esophageal tissue next to the tumor. Source of these receptors: a male donor with esophageal squamous cell carcinoma.

This clonotype was recorded a few times. This rearrangement joins TRBV7-2 to TRBJ2-7; TRBD2 might be the D (7 bases). With the DNA end fitting TRBJ2-1 better, the J assignment may be wrong. From germline, CDR1 is SGHTA and CDR2 FQGNSA. The CDR3 spans 14 residues. The CDR3 is CASSLEGRGTSQFF. CDR3 DNA sequence: TGTGCCAGCAGCTTAGAAGGGCGGGGGACATCGCAGTTCTTC.

The chain employs TRBV12-3 or TRBV12-4 and TRBJ1-2; a possible D gene is TRBD1 (5 bases). V gave up 5 bases and J gave up 3 bases, with 10 bases separating them. The CDR3 is 13 residues long. The CDR3 reads CASSIGVHYGYTF. The CDR3 DNA sequence: TGTGCCAGCAGTATAGGGGTTCACTATGGCTACACCTTC.

This chain connects TRBV27 to TRBJ2-6, with 9 bases that match TRBD2. The J call is doubtful: the DNA matches TRBJ2-7 better. The germline V gene encodes CDR1 MNHEY and CDR2 SMNVEV (reference sequence). This CDR3 region has 16 residues. The CDR3 here is CASSLTSGRISYEQYF. CDR3 sequence (DNA): TGTGCCAGCAGTTTGACTAGCGGCAGGATCTCCTACGAGCAGTACTTC.

The V and J genes are TRBV5-1 and TRBJ2-3, with D hard to call. The CDR3 contains 14 residues. The germline V gene has CDR1 SGHRS and CDR2 YFSETQ. Trimming stripped 3 bases from V and 2 bases from J, with 10 bases between. The chain's CDR3 is CASSSGPTTDTQYF. DNA for the CDR3: TGCGCCAGCAGCTCCGGTCCCACCACAGATACGCAGTATTTT.

This clonotype was seen at least ten times. The V call is TRBV6-1, the J call TRBJ2-3; D is unresolved. In germline, CDR1 is MNHNS, CDR2 SASEGT. The germline V and J ends were trimmed by 7 bases and 0 bases, with 11 bases remaining between them. The CDR3 runs 14 residues. CDR3 DNA sequence: TGTGCCAGCACTGGCGAGTGGAGCACAGATACGCAGTATTTT. Translating it yields CASTGEWSTDTQYF.

This rearrangement joins TRBV9 to TRBJ2-3, with no clear D. Germline values: CDR1 SGDLS, CDR2 YYNGEE. The CDR3 sequence is 15 residues long. V lost 1 base and J lost 5, with 14 bases in between. CDR3 bases: TGTGCCAGCAGCGTATCCATGAGCAAGGGAGATACGCAGTATTTT. The encoded protein is CASSVSMSKGDTQYF.

The chain is built from TRBV7-2 and TRBJ2-1; 8 bases map to TRBD2. The V gene end was trimmed by 1 base and the J gene end by 2 bases; junction bases not matched to a gene: 4. CDR1 SGHTA and CDR2 FQGNSA come from the germline V gene. This CDR3 has 16 amino acids. CDR3 sequence (DNA): TGTGCCAGCAGCTTAGGTCTAGCGGGCCCCTACAATGAGCAGTTCTTC. This gives the protein CASSLGLAGPYNEQFF.

The genes are TRBV30 and TRBJ2-5; TRBD2 is a possible D gene (6 bases). CDR1 and CDR2 (germline): GTSNPN, SVGIG (reference sequence). The CDR3 has 16 residues. Trimming shortened V by 1 base and J by 2 bases, and 17 bases separated the two germline ends. CDR3 DNA sequence: TGTGCCTGGAGTGCCGTGGCAGGTCGGGGGCAAGAGACCCAGTACTTC. It yields the protein CAWSAVAGRGQETQYF.

The chain carries TRBV10-3 and TRBJ1-6, with a tentative D call TRBD1 (6 bases). The CDR3 loop spans 15 amino acids. The V and J ends lost 4 bases and 2 bases respectively, with 9 bases between them. CDR1 and CDR2 (germline): ENHRY, SYGVKD. Here the CDR3 DNA reads TGTGCCATCAGTGTGGACAGCCCCTATAATTCACCCCTCCACTTT. Translated: CAISVDSPYNSPLHF.

V is TRBV28 and J is TRBJ2-7; perhaps TRBD1 as D (6 bases). Germline V CDR1 and CDR2: MDHEN, SYDVKM. V lost 4 bases, J lost 2 bases, and 12 bases lay in between. This CDR3 comprises 14 residues. The CDR3 DNA sequence: TGTGCCAGCAGTTCAGGACAGTTTCCCTACGAGCAGTACTTC. It encodes CASSSGQFPYEQYF.

The chain has TRBV14 and TRBJ2-5; 8 bases agree with TRBD2. In germline, CDR1 is SGHDN, CDR2 FVKESK. J gave up 5 bases and V 4 bases, and 3 bases lay outside the gene matches. The CDR3 totals 13 residues. As DNA, the CDR3 is TGTGCCAGCAGCCGGGGACTAGTTGAGACCCAGTACTTC. Encoded protein: CASSRGLVETQYF.

This clonotype was detected many times. Because the CDR3 is missing its conserved closing phenylalanine or tryptophan, this is likely a read error. Because the CDR3's place on the DNA is in doubt, the DNA is left out and the CDR3 is given as listed by TCRdb. The V and J genes are TRBV7-6 and TRBJ2-7; TRBD2 is taken as the D call from the table, unchecked against the DNA. In germline, CDR1 is SGHVS, CDR2 FNYEAQ. The CDR3 has 14 residues if both end residues are counted. CDR3 region: CASRVDYYGYTFGS.

This chain uses TRBV11-2 with TRBJ2-1; 8 bases are shared with TRBD2. The DNA end is a closer match to TRBJ2-5, so the J assignment may be wrong. This CDR3 has 13 residues. The germline gives CDR1 SGHAT, CDR2 FQNNGV. CDR3 bases: TGTGCCAGCGGTGCGGGAGGCCAAGAGACCCAGTACTTC. Translating gives CASGAGGQETQYF.

At least ten counts were recorded for this clonotype. The chain combines TRBV5-5 with TRBJ2-1, with TRBD2 identical over 12 bases. The CDR3 has 16 amino acids. Germline values: CDR1 SGHKS, CDR2 YYEKEE (reference sequence). V lost 4 bases and J lost 8; bases outside the gene matches: 10. CDR3 loop: CASSLRLAGARDEQFF. The CDR3 bases are TGTGCCAGCAGCCTCAGACTAGCGGGGGCCAGGGATGAGCAGTTCTTC. The variable domain in full, completed from reference TRBV5-5 and TRBJ2-1, reads DAGVTQSPTHLIKTRGQQVTLRCSPISGHKSVSWYQQVLGQGPQFIFQYYEKEERGRGNFPDRFSARQFPNYSSELNVNALLLGDSALYLCASSLRLAGARDEQFFGPGTRLTVL.

The chain has TRBV7-3 and TRBJ2-7, with 8 bases fitting TRBD2. The end of the DNA is better explained by TRBJ2-1, so the J call may be wrong. Germline-derived CDR1 and CDR2 are SGHTA and FQGTGA. The CDR3 runs to 15 residues. CDR3 in amino acids: CASSPNGREVNEQFF. The CDR3 DNA sequence: TGTGCCAGCAGCCCCAACGGGCGGGAGGTCAATGAGCAGTTCTTC.

The DNA of the CDR3 is TGTGCCAGCAGTTGGGGGGGGGGCTCGCAGTTCTTC. This gives the protein CASSWGGGSQFF. This chain connects TRBV7-2 to TRBJ2-1; a weak D match, TRBD2 (7 bases). The CDR3 is 12 residues long. The germline gives CDR1 SGHTA, CDR2 FQGNSA. Deletions cut 6 bases from V and 12 bases from J, with 15 bases between.

Notes on this clonotype: A read error may account for a junction end that differs from germline. The rearrangement links TRBV6-8 to TRBJ1-6, with D possibly TRBD1 on 5 matching bases. From germline, CDR1 is MNHGY and CDR2 SAAAGT. The CDR3 is 18 amino acids. CDR3 DNA sequence: TGTGCCAGCAGTTACTCCCCCCTCGGGGGGTTGGTTAATTCACCCCTCCACTTC. This gives the protein CASSYSPLGGLVNSPLHF.

This rearrangement joins TRBV7-8 to TRBJ2-3; D remains unclear. The J call is uncertain, as TRBJ2-1 better fits the DNA end. The CDR3 loop spans 15 amino acids. CDR1 SGHVS and CDR2 FQNEAQ come from the germline V gene. CDR3 protein: CASSLEQLLANEQFF. DNA of the CDR3: TGTGCCAGCAGCTTAGAACAACTTCTGGCCAATGAGCAGTTCTTC.

The CDR3 region has the DNA TGTGCCAGCAGCTTGGGGGAGGGGTTGGTCGGTGATACGCAGTATTTT. It is translated as CASSLGEGLVGDTQYF. The chain is built from TRBV7-9 and TRBJ2-3; 7 bases fit TRBD2. This CDR3 region has 16 residues. CDR1 and CDR2 from the germline V gene are SEHNR and FQNEAQ (reference sequence). V dropped 3 bases and J dropped 6; count of bases not matched to a gene: 12.

This clonotype was seen only a few times. The rearrangement joins TRBV7-2 to TRBJ2-5; either TRBD1 or TRBD2 may supply D (5 bases each). The closer fit of TRBJ2-7 to the DNA end suggests the J call may be wrong. The CDR3 length is 15 residues. Germline-derived CDR1 and CDR2 are SGHTA and FQGNSA. The CDR3 DNA is TGTGCCAGCAGCTTAGGAGGGACGCTCTCCTACGAGCAGTACTTC. This codes for CASSLGGTLSYEQYF.

V is TRBV7-3 and J is TRBJ2-3; TRBD2 matches 7 bases. Near its end, the DNA agrees better with TRBJ2-1, so the J call may be wrong. Germline lookup yields CDR1 SGHTA and CDR2 FQGTGA. There are 17 residues in the CDR3. CDR3: CASSSRGTPSGGNEQFF. CDR3 DNA: TGTGCCAGCAGCTCTAGGGGCACGCCTAGCGGAGGGAATGAGCAGTTCTTC.

Of note for this clonotype: Here the CDR3 omits its conserved ending phenylalanine or tryptophan, so a read error is the likely source. It is unclear where the CDR3 begins or ends on the DNA, so no DNA is shown, and the CDR3 is as TCRdb lists it. The CDR3 reads CASSQDRFSSYEQYFGN. The rearrangement joins TRBV6-1 to TRBJ2-5; TRBD1, the D gene given by the table, was not confirmed from the DNA. The CDR3 is 17 residues long, ends included. Germline CDR1 is MNHNS and CDR2 is SASEGT.

This clonotype was counted once. This sequence joins TRBV7-2 and TRBJ2-3; D tentatively reads TRBD1 or TRBD2 (6 bases each). V was trimmed by 5 bases and J by 3 bases, leaving 21 bases between them. This CDR3 comprises 17 residues. Germline loops: CDR1 SGHTA, CDR2 FQGNSA. For the CDR3, the DNA is TGTGCCAGCAGCCCTTTAGGCGCTCGAGGGGGGACAGATACGCAGTATTTT. Translated: CASSPLGARGGTDTQYF.

This sequence joins TRBV7-6 and TRBJ2-4; D possibly corresponds to TRBD2 (5 bases). Germline CDR1 and CDR2: SGHVS and FNYEAQ. V gave up 1 base and J gave up 15 bases, with 22 bases separating them. The CDR3 contains 15 residues. The CDR3 coding sequence is TGTGCCAGCAGCTTAGGGCAGTTCAGCACCGGGGAGCTGTACTTC. Translated, it gives CASSLGQFSTGELYF.

Points on this clonotype: No conserved phenylalanine or tryptophan ends this CDR3, so it is likely a read error. The DNA is omitted, as the CDR3 cannot be located on it reliably, and the CDR3 follows TCRdb's listing. V and J are TRBV7-9 and TRBJ2-3; the tabulated D call, TRBD2, remains unverified against the DNA. The CDR3 has 17 amino acids, counting both end residues. Germline assignment: CDR1 SEHNR and CDR2 FQNEAQ (reference sequence). The CDR3 is CASSLERTSYNEQFFGP.

On this clonotype itself: Being one base from a much bigger clone, this may be a read error. The rearrangement joins TRBV27 to TRBJ2-1, with unresolved D. The ends were cut back, 1 base at V and 13 bases at J, with 17 bases in the middle. CDR1 and CDR2 (germline): MNHEY, SMNVEV (reference sequence). The CDR3 is 14 amino acids. In nucleotides, the CDR3 is TGTGCCAGCAGTTTATGGGGTCAGGAAGAGACCCAGTTCTTC. Translation gives CASSLWGQEETQFF.

The genes are TRBV12-3 or TRBV12-4 and TRBJ2-1, with 9 bases that match TRBD1. The CDR3 covers 15 residues. V was clipped by 4 bases and J by 3 bases; unmatched bases: 4. This chain's CDR3 is CASSSGQGVYNEQFF. The CDR3 region has the DNA TGTGCCAGCAGTTCGGGACAGGGCGTCTACAATGAGCAGTTCTTC.

J is TRBJ2-7 and V is TRBV7-2; 7 positions match TRBD2. The CDR3 is made up of 13 amino acids. Per germline, CDR1 SGHTA and CDR2 FQGNSA. J gave up 10 bases and V 2 bases, and 8 bases lay outside the gene matches. The CDR3 region has the DNA TGTGCCAGCAGCTTATTGCCGGGAGGAACCCAGTACTTC. Its translation is CASSLLPGGTQYF. The full variable domain, its missing parts supplied by reference TRBV7-2 and TRBJ2-7, is GAGVSQSPSNKVTEKGKDVELRCDPISGHTALYWYRQSLGQGLEFLIYFQGNSAPDKSGLPSDRFSAERTGGSVSTLTIQRTQQEDSAVYLCASSLLPGGTQYFGPGTRLTVT.

The V gene is TRBV11-2, the J gene TRBJ2-3; 9 bases are shared with TRBD2. The germline V gene encodes CDR1 SGHAT and CDR2 FQNNGV. The CDR3 is 16 residues long. Trimming took 1 base from V and 1 from J; bases not matched to a gene: 3. Written as DNA, the CDR3 is TGTGCCAGCAGCTTAGTGTCTAGCGGGGGCACAGATACGCAGTATTTT. This sequence encodes CASSLVSSGGTDTQYF.

The chain recombines TRBV7-8 with TRBJ2-2, with a tentative D call TRBD1 (5 bases). The germline V gene encodes CDR1 SGHVS and CDR2 FQNEAQ. V lost 3 bases and J lost 6, with 8 bases in between. CDR3 length: 13 amino acids. DNA for the CDR3: TGTGCCAGCAGCTTCACAGGCTCCGGGGAGCTGTTTTTT. Translation: CASSFTGSGELFF.

This clonotype was seen only a few times. The J gene is TRBJ2-1, the V gene TRBV27; no clear D. The J call may not be correct, given that the DNA end is closer to TRBJ2-7. The germline V gene has CDR1 MNHEY and CDR2 SMNVEV (reference sequence). This CDR3 contains 11 residues. The CDR3 is CASGLPYEQYF. The DNA for the CDR3 is TGTGCCAGCGGATTACCCTACGAGCAGTACTTC.

This rearrangement joins TRBV7-2 to TRBJ2-7, with D tentatively TRBD2 (5 bases). The CDR3 length is 15 residues. Germline-derived CDR1 and CDR2 are SGHTA and FQGNSA. The ends were cut back, 0 bases at V and 0 bases at J, with 9 bases in the middle. DNA of the CDR3: TGTGCCAGCAGCTTAGCGCTGGGGAGCTCCTACGAGCAGTACTTC. Protein product: CASSLALGSSYEQYF.